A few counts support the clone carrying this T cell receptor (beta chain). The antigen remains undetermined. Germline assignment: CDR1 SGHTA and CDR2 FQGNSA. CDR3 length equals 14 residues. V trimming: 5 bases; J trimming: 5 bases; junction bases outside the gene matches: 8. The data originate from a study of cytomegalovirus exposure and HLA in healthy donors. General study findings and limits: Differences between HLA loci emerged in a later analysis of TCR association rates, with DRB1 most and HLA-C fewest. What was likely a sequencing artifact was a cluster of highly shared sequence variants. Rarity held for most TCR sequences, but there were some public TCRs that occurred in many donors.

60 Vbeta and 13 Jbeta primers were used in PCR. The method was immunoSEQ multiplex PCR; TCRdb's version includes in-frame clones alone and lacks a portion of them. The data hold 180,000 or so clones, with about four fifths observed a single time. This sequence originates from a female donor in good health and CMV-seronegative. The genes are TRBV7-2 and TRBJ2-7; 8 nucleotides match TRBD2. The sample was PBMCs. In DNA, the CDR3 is TGTGCCAGCAGCGCCGGGACTAGAGTTGACGAGCAGTACTTC. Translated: CASSAGTRVDEQYF.